This is a list of T cell receptor beta chains from one sample in a study of OX40 agonist ivuxolimab in advanced cancers. Using immunoSEQ multiplex PCR, the repertoire was profiled, and TCRdb retains in-frame clones only, with some absent. The table lists about 79,000 clones, 90% of them singletons. The specimen was CD4+ or CD8+ T cells sorted from blood, collected in a trial of the OX40 agonist ivuxolimab. The receptors stem from an adult with an advanced solid tumor such as melanoma, head and neck, liver or kidney cancer. The CDR3 runs from the conserved cysteine through the conserved F or W. D genes are given only for firm matches. Size is stated for part of the rows, as once, few or many counts, or as a class when the clone is expanded.

TRBJ1-2,TRBV4-1,NA,once,CASSLQARDNYGYTF,TGCGCCAGCAGCCTCCAGGCCCGCGATAACTATGGCTACACCTTC
TRBJ2-3,TRBV6-9,NA,NA,CASSHVRGRTDTQYF,TGTGCCAGCAGTCACGTCAGGGGACGCACAGATACGCAGTATTTT
TRBJ2-3,TRBV18,NA,NA,CASQERQTDTQYF,TGTGCCAGCCAGGAAAGACAGACAGATACGCAGTATTTT
TRBJ2-5,TRBV6-1,NA,NA,CASSDWGFQTQYF,TGTGCCAGCAGTGACTGGGGGTTTCAGACCCAGTACTTC
TRBJ2-7,TRBV6-5,NA,NA,CASTTEDGLEQYF,TGTGCCAGCACCACTGAGGACGGGTTGGAGCAGTACTTC
TRBJ1-5,TRBV7-2,TRBD1,NA,CASSLWTGNDQPQHF,TGTGCCAGCAGCCTCTGGACAGGCAATGATCAGCCCCAGCATTTT
TRBJ1-6,TRBV6-5,NA,NA,CASTLGRNSPLHF,TGTGCCAGCACCCTAGGGAGGAATTCACCCCTCCACTTT
TRBJ2-3,TRBV10-1,NA,NA,CASSESSGGSTDTQYF,TGCGCCAGCAGTGAGTCGAGCGGCGGTAGCACAGATACGCAGTATTTT
TRBJ1-4,TRBV7-9,TRBD1,NA,CASQLFGTGNEKLFF,TGTGCCAGTCAGCTTTTCGGGACAGGGAATGAAAAACTGTTTTTT
TRBJ2-1,TRBV11-2,TRBD1,NA,CASSKTSQTGSYNEQFF,TGTGCCAGCAGCAAAACGTCCCAGACAGGGTCTTACAATGAGCAGTTCTTC
TRBJ2-6,TRBV18,TRBD1,NA,CASSPRGTGGSGANVLTF,TGTGCCAGCTCACCGCGTGGGACAGGGGGCTCTGGGGCCAACGTCCTGACTTTC
TRBJ2-1,TRBV5-8,NA,NA,CASSLQIALSYNEQFF,TGTGCCAGCAGCTTACAGATTGCGCTCTCCTACAATGAGCAGTTCTTC
TRBJ2-1,TRBV28,TRBD2,NA,CASTQTSPSRQFF,TGTGCCAGCACTCAGACTAGCCCGAGTCGGCAGTTCTTC
TRBJ2-5,TRBV5-1,TRBD1,NA,CASSLTGGRQETQYF,TGCGCCAGCAGCTTGACAGGGGGACGCCAAGAGACCCAGTACTTC
TRBJ1-5,TRBV28,NA,NA,CASRGPSNQPQHF,TGTGCCAGCCGGGGGCCTTCCAATCAGCCCCAGCATTTT
TRBJ2-5,TRBV28,NA,NA,CASSYGREETQYF,TGTGCCAGCAGTTACGGACGGGAAGAGACCCAGTACTTC
TRBJ1-4,TRBV19,TRBD1,NA,CASSIGTAGNEKLFF,TGTGCCAGTAGTATCGGGACAGCTGGCAATGAAAAACTGTTTTTT
TRBJ1-2,TRBV30,NA,NA,CAWIPNPSPHGYTF,TGTGCCTGGATTCCTAACCCGTCCCCGCATGGCTACACCTTC
TRBJ1-2,TRBV14,TRBD1,NA,CASSQDRVGYTF,TGTGCCAGCAGCCAGGACAGGGTTGGCTACACCTTC
TRBJ1-5,TRBV18,TRBD1,NA,CASSRQGLSNQPQHF,TGTGCCAGCTCTCGACAGGGGCTTAGCAATCAGCCCCAGCATTTT
TRBJ2-1,TRBV10-3,TRBD2,NA,CATGTSGVNEQFF,TGTGCCACCGGGACTAGCGGGGTCAATGAGCAGTTCTTC
TRBJ2-3,TRBV5-1,TRBD1,NA,CASSSPGQSISTDTQYF,TGCGCCAGCAGCTCACCGGGACAGAGTATTAGCACAGATACGCAGTATTTT
TRBJ2-5,TRBV5-1,TRBD1,few,CASSEQTTGGQETQYF,TGCGCCAGCAGCGAACAAACTACAGGGGGCCAAGAGACCCAGTACTTC
TRBJ2-7,TRBV11-2,NA,few,CASSRTELYEQYF,TGTGCCAGCAGTCGCACAGAACTCTACGAGCAGTACTTC
TRBJ2-5,TRBV2,TRBD1,NA,CASSELGRGSSETQYF,TGTGCCAGCAGTGAACTGGGCAGGGGGTCGTCGGAGACCCAGTACTTC
TRBJ1-1,TRBV28,NA,NA,CASSTVPMNTEAFF,TGTGCCAGCAGTACCGTGCCCATGAACACTGAAGCTTTCTTT
TRBJ1-2,TRBV5-1,NA,NA,CASRADALQGPYGYTF,TGCGCCAGCAGGGCCGATGCCCTACAGGGCCCCTATGGCTACACCTTC
TRBJ1-6,TRBV4-1,TRBD1,NA,CASRAGQGDYNSPLHF,TGCGCCAGCAGGGCCGGACAGGGGGATTATAATTCACCCCTCCACTTT
TRBJ2-2,TRBV11-2,NA,NA,CASSLGLNTGELFF,TGTGCCAGCAGCTTAGGATTGAACACCGGGGAGCTGTTTTTT
TRBJ2-2,TRBV6-5,TRBD1,NA,CASSLDRGLGGELFF,TGTGCCAGCAGCCTCGACAGGGGGCTGGGCGGGGAGCTGTTTTTT
TRBJ1-4,TRBV11-2,NA,NA,CASSSIGGTRNEKLFF,TGTGCCAGCAGCTCAATAGGGGGGACGAGGAATGAAAAACTGTTTTTT
TRBJ2-7,TRBV14,TRBD1,NA,CASSQRDRGGTLINF,TGTGCCAGCAGCCAGAGGGACAGGGGGGGAACTTTGATAAACTTC
TRBJ1-4,TRBV5-1,TRBD1,NA,CASSQTVQGAGEKLFF,TGCGCCAGCAGCCAGACCGTACAGGGGGCTGGGGAAAAACTGTTTTTT
TRBJ2-1,TRBV7-2,TRBD2,NA,CASSYWTSGGPNEQFF,TGTGCCAGCAGCTATTGGACTAGCGGGGGGCCCAATGAGCAGTTCTTC
TRBJ1-3,TRBV18,NA,NA,CASSPRTDDTIYF,TGTGCCAGCTCACCCCGGACAGATGACACCATATATTTT
TRBJ2-3,TRBV11-3,NA,NA,CASSFGLSSDTQYF,TGTGCCAGCAGCTTTGGACTTTCTTCGGATACGCAGTATTTT
TRBJ2-3,TRBV25-1,TRBD2,NA,CASRESSGGAVDTQYF,TGTGCCAGCAGAGAATCTAGCGGGGGGGCGGTAGATACGCAGTATTTT
TRBJ2-1,TRBV7-8,TRBD2,NA,CASSGRGAGGYNEQFF,TGTGCCAGCAGCGGCCGTGGAGCGGGGGGGTACAATGAGCAGTTCTTC
TRBJ1-6,TRBV2,NA,NA,CASSENLSPLHF,TGTGCCAGCAGTGAAAACCTTTCACCCCTCCACTTT
TRBJ2-1,TRBV18,TRBD1,NA,CASSPRTGEYNEQFF,TGTGCCAGCTCACCAAGGACAGGGGAATACAATGAGCAGTTCTTC
TRBJ1-3,TRBV18,NA,many,CASSDGHPGNTIYF,TGTGCCAGCTCCGATGGACATCCGGGAAACACCATATATTTT
TRBJ1-1,TRBV13,NA,once,CASSIGGSRNTEAFF,TGTGCCAGCAGCATAGGGGGTTCGAGGAACACTGAAGCTTTCTTT
TRBJ2-1,TRBV18,TRBD2,NA,CASSPTSGGWNEQFF,TGTGCCAGCTCACCGACTAGCGGGGGGTGGAATGAGCAGTTCTTC